These 23 T cell receptor beta chains share one sample of origin, sequenced in a study of T-cell reconstitution after alpha-beta-depleted transplantation in children. Molecular barcoding with unique molecular identifiers was used for the TCRbeta library. TCRdb recomputed calls from the PCR reads with MiXCR, one row per CDR3 protein. The sample contains hundreds of thousands of distinct CDR3 sequences, over 10% of which appear only once. The sequenced sample was PBMCs, mostly from graft donor cells, obtained 360 days after TCRalphabeta/CD19-depleted stem cell transplant. These receptors were taken from a male patient younger than 18 who had a stem cell transplant for acute myeloid leukemia, so the T cells may come from the graft donor.

This clonotype was seen only a few times. J is TRBJ2-1 and V is TRBV4-3, with 8 bases matching TRBD2. Germline V CDR1 and CDR2: LGHNA, YSLEER. The CDR3 sequence is 17 residues long. V gave up 0 bases and J gave up 8 bases; unmatched junction bases: 12. The CDR3 coding sequence is TGCGCCAGCAGCCAAGATCTCGGGGGGGTGCCCCGAGATGAGCAGTTCTTC. Amino acid sequence: CASSQDLGGVPRDEQFF.

The table lists this clonotype with many counts. The V and J genes are TRBV29-1 and TRBJ2-5, with D perhaps matching TRBD2 (5 bases). Germline lookup yields CDR1 SQVTM and CDR2 ANQGSEA. CDR3 length: 14 residues. Trimming shortened V by 6 bases and J by 1 base, and 15 bases separated the two germline ends. The DNA for the CDR3 is TGCAGCGTACTAGATCGGCCTTTCCAAGAGACCCAGTACTTC. Its translation: CSVLDRPFQETQYF.

In its sample, this clonotype was seen many times. This chain joins TRBV5-5 and TRBJ2-7, with 7 positions matching TRBD1. The junction had 4 bases not matched to a gene; V was cut back by 2 bases and J by 2 bases. The CDR3 covers 14 residues. Germline V gene sequence: CDR1 SGHKS, CDR2 YYEKEE (reference sequence). The CDR3 loop reads CASSLTGDPYEQYF. CDR3 DNA: TGTGCCAGCAGCTTAACAGGGGACCCCTACGAGCAGTACTTC.

This clonotype was counted between two and nine times. The chain couples TRBV7-8 to TRBJ2-5; D might be TRBD1 (7 bases). Looked up from germline, CDR1 is SGHVS and CDR2 is FQNEAQ. This CDR3 has 13 residues. V dropped 1 base and J dropped 8 bases, with 11 bases sitting between them. Here the CDR3 reads CASSLVQGGTQYF. The CDR3 DNA sequence: TGTGCCAGCAGCTTAGTGCAGGGGGGTACCCAGTACTTC.

This clonotype was seen at least ten times. The CDR3 DNA follows: TGTGCCAGCAGCTCGACAGGGGGCGCATACACCGGGGAGCTGTTTTTT. This sequence encodes CASSSTGGAYTGELFF. The chain recombines TRBV11-2 with TRBJ2-2; 10 nucleotides line up with TRBD1. Germline CDR1 reads SGHAT; CDR2 reads FQNNGV. The CDR3 runs 16 residues. Trimming at V came to 4 bases and at J to 3 bases, leaving 5 bases not matched to a gene.

The gene calls are TRBV12-3 or TRBV12-4 and TRBJ2-6, with unresolved D. The CDR3 has 12 amino acids. V dropped 7 bases and J dropped 4 bases, with 5 bases sitting between them. The CDR3 DNA reads as TGTGCCAGCACCCCGGGGGCCAACGTCCTGACTTTC. It encodes CASTPGANVLTF.

The chain couples TRBV7-2 to TRBJ1-5, with D perhaps TRBD1 (5 bases). The germline CDR1 and CDR2 sequences are SGHTA and FQGNSA. Trimming took 4 bases from V and 4 from J, leaving 11 bases between them. The CDR3 loop spans 14 amino acids. The CDR3 loop is CASSSGRNNQPQHF. The CDR3 region has the DNA TGTGCCAGCAGCTCGGGACGGAATAATCAGCCCCAGCATTTT.

This chain connects TRBV29-1 to TRBJ1-2; TRBD1 aligns across 7 bases. In germline, CDR1 is SQVTM, CDR2 ANQGSEA. This CDR3 region has 14 residues. Trimming cost V 6 bases and J 3 bases; bases outside gene matches: 10. CDR3 loop: CSVPLVDRDYGYTF. The CDR3 nucleotides read TGCAGCGTGCCACTCGTAGACAGGGACTATGGCTACACCTTC.

This clonotype came up a few times. The chain links TRBV6-2 or TRBV6-3 to TRBJ2-1; 9 bases agree with TRBD2. CDR1 MNHEY and CDR2 SVGEGT come from the germline V gene. The CDR3 sequence is 15 residues long. The J segment lost 3 bases and the V segment lost 2 bases, leaving 2 bases of the junction unmatched. CDR3 sequence: CASSYRLAVYNEQFF. CDR3 DNA sequence: TGTGCCAGCAGTTACCGACTAGCGGTCTACAATGAGCAGTTCTTC.

This clonotype was observed a handful of times. The V gene is TRBV6-5, the J gene TRBJ2-7; 8 nucleotides align to TRBD2. Looked up from germline, CDR1 is MNHEY and CDR2 is SVGAGI. V trimming: 0 bases; J trimming: 2 bases; junction bases outside the gene matches: 6. The CDR3 covers 16 residues. DNA for the CDR3: TGTGCCAGCAGTTACTCGACAATAGCGGGACCCTACGAGCAGTACTTC. Translation gives CASSYSTIAGPYEQYF.

Ten or more counts support this clonotype. The rearrangement links TRBV6-2 or TRBV6-3 to TRBJ2-1, with TRBD1 matching 7 bases. V lost 2 bases to trimming and J lost 7 bases; unmatched junction nucleotides: 8. Germline CDR1 MNHEY, CDR2 SVGEGT. The CDR3 runs 15 residues. In nucleotides, the CDR3 is TGTGCCAGCAGTTACGGCAGGGGGACCACAAATGAGCAGTTCTTC. Its protein product is CASSYGRGTTNEQFF.

This chain uses TRBV20-1 with TRBJ2-5; maybe TRBD2 (6 bases). Deletions cut 1 base from V and 5 bases from J, with 11 bases between. The germline CDR1 and CDR2 sequences are DFQATT and SNEGSKA (reference sequence). The CDR3 has 13 residues. In DNA form, the CDR3 reads TGCAGTGCTAGAGGACTAGTCCAGGAGACCCAGTACTTC. Translation: CSARGLVQETQYF.

This clonotype showed up just a few times. CDR3 nucleotide sequence: TGTGCCAGTAGTCCCTGGACAGGGGCTTCATCCTACGAGCAGTACTTC. Translated, it gives CASSPWTGASSYEQYF. This chain joins TRBV19 and TRBJ2-7; 9 nucleotides line up with TRBD1. Germline assignment: CDR1 LNHDA and CDR2 SQIVND (reference sequence). The CDR3 has 16 residues. V trimming: 5 bases; J trimming: 1 base; junction bases outside the gene matches: 9.

The chain carries TRBV5-1 and TRBJ2-4, with 9 bases aligning to TRBD2. Germline V CDR1 and CDR2: SGHRS, YFSETQ. V was pared by 4 bases and J by 14 bases, with 19 bases of the junction left unmatched. CDR3 size: 16 residues. The CDR3 region is CASSLSGAGGPLSEYF. CDR3 in DNA: TGCGCCAGCAGCCTATCCGGGGCGGGAGGGCCCCTTTCGGAGTACTTC.

There are a few counts of this clonotype. The gene calls are TRBV28 and TRBJ2-7, with TRBD1 matching over 7 bases. Trimming at V came to 2 bases and at J to 4 bases, leaving 17 bases not matched to a gene. This CDR3 is built from 18 residues. Germline V CDR1 and CDR2: MDHEN, SYDVKM. CDR3 residues: CASSLISIAAGGGYEQYF. The CDR3 DNA is TGTGCCAGCAGTTTAATTTCTATTGCGGCAGGGGGTGGGTACGAGCAGTACTTC.

This clonotype was seen at least ten times. The V and J genes are TRBV28 and TRBJ2-7, with 9 positions matching TRBD1. V shed 3 bases and J 2 bases; nucleotides not matched to a gene: 14. CDR3 length: 18 residues. Germline CDR1 is MDHEN and CDR2 is SYDVKM. The CDR3 DNA reads as TGTGCCAGCAGTTTTTGGGCCGGACCGGGACAGGGCACCTACGAGCAGTACTTC. This sequence encodes CASSFWAGPGQGTYEQYF.

This clonotype was seen many times. The chain couples TRBV28 to TRBJ2-2, with D tentatively TRBD1 or TRBD2 (5 bases each). Trimming removed 3 bases from V and 6 bases from J, with 14 bases in between. Looked up from germline, CDR1 is MDHEN and CDR2 is SYDVKM. The CDR3 spans 15 residues. CDR3 residues: CASSLGQGSAGELFF. The CDR3, as DNA: TGTGCCAGCAGTTTGGGGCAGGGTAGCGCCGGGGAGCTGTTTTTT.

This clonotype came up a few times. The chain recombines TRBV6-1 with TRBJ1-2; the D is unclear. Germline CDR1 reads MNHNS; CDR2 reads SASEGT. This CDR3 contains 13 residues. Trimming removed 6 bases at V and 6 bases at J, with 14 bases between. CDR3 DNA sequence: TGTGCCAGCAGGCATCCACCCCCAAATGGCTACACCTTC. Amino acid sequence: CASRHPPPNGYTF.

The rearrangement uses TRBV18 and TRBJ2-3; D is uncertain. The V gene lost 6 bases and the J gene lost 4 bases, with 17 bases spanning the gap. CDR1 KGHSH and CDR2 LQKENI come from the germline V gene. This CDR3 contains 15 residues. This CDR3 reads CASSRALAGPDTQYF. CDR3 DNA: TGTGCCAGCTCGCGAGCCCTTGCAGGTCCAGATACGCAGTATTTT.

This clonotype was detected only once. One junction end does not reproduce the germline sequence, and a read error may be involved. The rearrangement uses TRBV7-3 and TRBJ2-2; D is uncertain. CDR3 length: 14 residues. From germline, CDR1 is SGHTA and CDR2 FQGTGA. The CDR3 sequence: CPSSLDLFTGELFF. The DNA for the CDR3 is TGTCCCAGCAGCCTGGATCTTTTCACCGGGGAGCTGTTTTTT.

The chain has TRBV18 and TRBJ2-7; D perhaps matches TRBD2 (6 bases). Germline V lookup: CDR1 KGHSH, CDR2 LQKENI. The CDR3 covers 15 residues. V gave up 5 bases and J gave up 2 bases, with 16 bases separating them. CDR3 in DNA: TGTGCCAGCTCAACCGGGACTCCCGAGACCTACGAGCAGTACTTC. It translates to CASSTGTPETYEQYF.

The CDR3 sequence: CASSLSLNTGELFF. In DNA form, the CDR3 reads TGTGCCAGCAGTTTATCCCTGAACACCGGGGAGCTGTTTTTT. This sequence joins TRBV28 and TRBJ2-2; D call uncertain. The CDR3 consists of 14 residues. Trimming stripped 1 base from V and 1 base from J, with 4 bases between. The germline gives CDR1 MDHEN, CDR2 SYDVKM.

The table lists this clonotype with many counts. The chain couples TRBV18 to TRBJ2-7; 7 bases match TRBD2. The CDR3 loop spans 13 amino acids. The V segment lost 4 bases and the J segment 2 bases; nucleotides outside the gene matches: 2. CDR1 is KGHSH and CDR2 is LQKENI in the germline V gene. CDR3 amino acids: CASSRLAAYEQYF. In DNA form, the CDR3 reads TGTGCCAGCTCACGACTAGCTGCCTACGAGCAGTACTTC.